The rows below give T cell receptor beta chains drawn from one sample of a study of cytomegalovirus exposure and HLA in healthy donors. TCRdb keeps only in-frame clones here, not all; method: immunoSEQ multiplex PCR. The profile shows about 160,000 clones, 86% of them singletons. Sequencing used PBMCs. The receptor set was obtained from a woman younger than 35 in good health and CMV-seronegative. Both conserved end residues are part of each CDR3. Fields, in order: J gene, D gene, V gene, CDR3 DNA, CDR3 protein. D genes are given only for firm matches.

>TRBJ2-5|TRBD1|TRBV7-9
TGTGCCAGCAGCCCGGGACAGGGAGCCGGTGGGGAGACCCAGTACTTC
CASSPGQGAGGETQYF
>TRBJ1-1|NA|TRBV4-3
TGCGCCAGCAGCCAAGATAGGTCAGGGAGGTCGAACACTGAAGCTTTCTTT
CASSQDRSGRSNTEAFF
>TRBJ1-2|TRBD1|TRBV28
TGTGCCAGCAGTTCGGACAGGGTGGGCTATGGCTACACCTTC
CASSSDRVGYGYTF
>TRBJ2-3|NA|TRBV5-1
TGCGCCAGCACCGGGGAGGGGGGTCGCACAGATACGCAGTATTTT
CASTGEGGRTDTQYF
>TRBJ1-1|NA|TRBV27
TGTGCCAGCAGTTTACCGGGGGGGAACACTGAAGCTTTCTTT
CASSLPGGNTEAFF
>TRBJ2-7|TRBD2|TRBV27
TGTGCCAGCAGTTTTCTAGGGCTAGCGGGAGTATTATCCTACGAGCAGTACTTC
CASSFLGLAGVLSYEQYF
>TRBJ2-6|TRBD2|TRBV5-1
TGCGCCAGCACCCTATTGGGACTAGCGGGGAGCTCTGGGGCCAACGTCCTGACTTTC
CASTLLGLAGSSGANVLTF
>TRBJ2-3|NA|TRBV27
TGTGCCAGCCGTCCTATCACAGCTTCCACAGATACGCAGTATTTT
CASRPITASTDTQYF
>TRBJ2-1|TRBD2|TRBV4-1
TGCGCCAGCAGCCAACCTAGCGGGAAGGGGGTCAATGAGCAGTTCTTC
CASSQPSGKGVNEQFF
>TRBJ2-2|TRBD2|TRBV2
TGTGCCAGCAGTTTAGCCACTAGCGGGGGGGCCGCCGGGGAGCTGTTTTTT
CASSLATSGGAAGELFF
>TRBJ2-5|NA|TRBV6-4
TGTGCCAGCAGATACAGGGCCCACCGGGAGACCCAGTACTTC
CASRYRAHRETQYF
>TRBJ1-4|NA|TRBV19
TGTGCCAGTAGTCTACGGGACCCCGGGAGGGAAAAACTGTTTTTT
CASSLRDPGREKLFF
>TRBJ2-2|NA|TRBV4-3
TGCGCCAGCAGCCAAGGCAGGATGGTCGGGGAGCTGTTTTTT
CASSQGRMVGELFF
>TRBJ1-1|TRBD1|TRBV5-1
TGCGCCAGCAGCTTGATTCAGCAGGGGGCGACGAACACTGAAGCTTTCTTT
CASSLIQQGATNTEAFF
>TRBJ2-1|NA|TRBV5-6
TGTGCCAGCAGCCTACTCCAGGGGACGGTCAATGAGCAGTTCTTC
CASSLLQGTVNEQFF